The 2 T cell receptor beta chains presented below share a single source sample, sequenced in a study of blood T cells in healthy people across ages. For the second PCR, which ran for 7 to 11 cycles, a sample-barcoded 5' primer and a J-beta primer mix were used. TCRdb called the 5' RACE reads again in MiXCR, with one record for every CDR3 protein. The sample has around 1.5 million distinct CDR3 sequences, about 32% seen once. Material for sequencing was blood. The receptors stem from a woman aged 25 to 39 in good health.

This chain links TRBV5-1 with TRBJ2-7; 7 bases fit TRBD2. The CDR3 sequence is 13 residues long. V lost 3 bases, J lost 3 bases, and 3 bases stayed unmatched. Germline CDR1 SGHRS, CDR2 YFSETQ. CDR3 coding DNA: TGCGCCAGCAGCTATAAGCGGGACTACGAGCAGTACTTC. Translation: CASSYKRDYEQYF.

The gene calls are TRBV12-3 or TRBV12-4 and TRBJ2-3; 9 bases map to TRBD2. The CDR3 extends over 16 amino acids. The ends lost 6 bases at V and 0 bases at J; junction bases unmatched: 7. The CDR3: CASSFLAGPSTDTQYF. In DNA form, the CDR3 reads TGTGCCAGCAGCTTTCTAGCGGGACCTAGCACAGATACGCAGTATTTT.